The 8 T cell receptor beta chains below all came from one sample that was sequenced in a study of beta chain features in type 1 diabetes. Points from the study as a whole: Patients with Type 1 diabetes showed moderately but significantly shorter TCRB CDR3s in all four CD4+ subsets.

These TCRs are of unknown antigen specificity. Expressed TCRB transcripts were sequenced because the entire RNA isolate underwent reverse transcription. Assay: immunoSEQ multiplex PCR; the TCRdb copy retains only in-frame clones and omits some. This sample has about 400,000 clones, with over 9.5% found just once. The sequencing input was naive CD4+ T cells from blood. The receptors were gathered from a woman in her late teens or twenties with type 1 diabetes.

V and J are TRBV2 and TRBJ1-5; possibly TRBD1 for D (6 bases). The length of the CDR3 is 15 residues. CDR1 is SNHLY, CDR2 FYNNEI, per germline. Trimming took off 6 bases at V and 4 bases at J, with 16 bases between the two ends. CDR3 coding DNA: TGTGCCAGCAGCCAAACAGGGAACGTTAATCAGCCCCAGCATTTT. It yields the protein CASSQTGNVNQPQHF.

The CDR3 loop reads CASSSGVGELFF. The CDR3 DNA reads TGTGCCAGCAGCTCGGGGGTCGGGGAGCTGTTTTTT. The chain recombines TRBV11-2 with TRBJ2-2; tentative D call: TRBD2 (6 bases). The CDR3 extends over 12 amino acids. V dropped 4 bases and J dropped 7 bases, with 7 bases sitting between them. The germline V gene has CDR1 SGHAT and CDR2 FQNNGV.

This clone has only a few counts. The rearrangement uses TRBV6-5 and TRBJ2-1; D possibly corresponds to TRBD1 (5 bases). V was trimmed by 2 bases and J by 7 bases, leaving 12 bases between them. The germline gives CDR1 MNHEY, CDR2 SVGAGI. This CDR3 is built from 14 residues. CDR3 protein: CASSYRVQGNEQFF. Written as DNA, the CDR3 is TGTGCCAGCAGTTACAGGGTTCAGGGTAATGAGCAGTTCTTC.

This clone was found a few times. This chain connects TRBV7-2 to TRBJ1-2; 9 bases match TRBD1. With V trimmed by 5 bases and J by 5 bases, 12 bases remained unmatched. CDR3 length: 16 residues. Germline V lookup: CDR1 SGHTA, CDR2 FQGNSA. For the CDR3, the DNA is TGTGCCAGCAGCACACCTCCCGGACAGGGGATTTATGGCTACACCTTC. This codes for CASSTPPGQGIYGYTF.

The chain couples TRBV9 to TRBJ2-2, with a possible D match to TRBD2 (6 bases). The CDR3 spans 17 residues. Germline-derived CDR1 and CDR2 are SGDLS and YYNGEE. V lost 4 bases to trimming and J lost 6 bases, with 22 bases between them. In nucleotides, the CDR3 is TGTGCCAGCAGCCCCGCCTGGGGGAGGCCGCCCTCCGGGGAGCTGTTTTTT. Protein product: CASSPAWGRPPSGELFF.

CDR3 DNA sequence: TGTGCCAGCAGCCCCAAGCCGGGACAGACAGAGCAGTACTTC. It is translated as CASSPKPGQTEQYF. This chain connects TRBV9 to TRBJ2-7, with 7 positions matching TRBD1. The CDR3 has 14 residues. Trimming cost V 4 bases and J 7 bases; bases outside gene matches: 11. Looked up from germline, CDR1 is SGDLS and CDR2 is YYNGEE.

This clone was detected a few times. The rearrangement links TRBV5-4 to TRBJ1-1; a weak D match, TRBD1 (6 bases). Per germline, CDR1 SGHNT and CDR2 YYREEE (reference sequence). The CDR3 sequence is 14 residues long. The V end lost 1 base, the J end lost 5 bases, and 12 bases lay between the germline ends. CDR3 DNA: TGTGCCAGCAGCTTGAGGGGGGGGCAGACTGAAGCTTTCTTT. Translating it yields CASSLRGGQTEAFF.

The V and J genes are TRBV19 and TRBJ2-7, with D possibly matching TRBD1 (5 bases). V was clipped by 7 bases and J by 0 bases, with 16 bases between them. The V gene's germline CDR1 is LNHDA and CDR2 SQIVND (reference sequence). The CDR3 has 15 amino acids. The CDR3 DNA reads TGTGCCAGTAAGGACGCGGACATAGGCTCCTACGAGCAGTACTTC. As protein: CASKDADIGSYEQYF.